The 17 T cell receptor beta chains reported below all come from one sample, sequenced in a study of cytomegalovirus exposure and HLA in healthy donors (dated by TCRdb to about 2017). The library was produced with the immunoSEQ multiplex PCR assay. For the multiplex PCR, a mixture combining 60 forward primers for TCR Vbeta segments and 13 reverse primers for TCR Jbeta segments was used. As stored in TCRdb, this immuneACCESS dataset retains in-frame rearrangements with V and J assigned. A fraction of the clones does not appear; measured against another copy, unresolved V genes explain less than half of the discrepancy, and the remainder lacks a known reason. This sample lists 75,000 or so clones; around 76% were detected once. The ten largest clones represent approximately 21% of the sample. The specimen sequenced was PBMCs. The receptors derive from a woman younger than 45 in good health and CMV-seropositive.

This clone was picked up one time. The rearrangement joins TRBV7-2 to TRBJ2-7, with D tentatively TRBD2 (6 bases). CDR3 length equals 15 residues. Germline V gene sequence: CDR1 SGHTA, CDR2 FQGNSA. V lost 7 bases and J 5 bases, leaving 21 bases between the germline ends. The CDR3: CASTDDRLGVHEQYF. The CDR3 bases are TGTGCCAGCACCGACGACCGACTAGGTGTTCACGAGCAGTACTTC.

V usage is TRBV29-1 and J usage is TRBJ2-1; tentative D call: TRBD2 (6 bases). Germline V CDR1 and CDR2: SQVTM, ANQGSEA. The germline V and J ends were trimmed by 1 base and 7 bases, with 11 bases remaining between them. The CDR3 length is 13 residues. CDR3 bases: TGCAGCGTTGAAGGGAGGGCGTTAAATGAGCAGTTCTTC. Translated, it gives CSVEGRALNEQFF.

V usage is TRBV13 and J usage is TRBJ1-3; unclear D gene. The germline CDR1 and CDR2 sequences are PRHDT and FYEKMQ (reference sequence). Between the trimmed V and J ends, which lost 4 bases and 3 bases, there was a span of 13 bases. The length of the CDR3 is 15 residues. The CDR3 region is CASSSQGRVGNTIYF. Here the CDR3 DNA reads TGTGCCAGCAGCTCCCAAGGGAGGGTTGGAAACACCATATATTTT.

The rearrangement joins TRBV19 to TRBJ1-2, with D perhaps matching TRBD1 (5 bases). This CDR3 comprises 13 residues. CDR1 and CDR2 from the germline V gene are LNHDA and SQIVND (reference sequence). The V end lost 4 bases, the J end lost 6 bases, and 12 bases lay between the germline ends. Here the CDR3 DNA reads TGTGCCAGTAGTACCGCCGGGGGAAATGGCTACACCTTC. This translates into CASSTAGGNGYTF.

The V gene is TRBV2, the J gene TRBJ2-2; no firm D call. Germline V gives CDR1 SNHLY, CDR2 FYNNEI. V gave up 5 bases and J gave up 3 bases, with 16 bases separating them. The CDR3 runs 16 residues. CDR3 DNA sequence: TGTGCCAGCAGTCTAAACCCCCTTTTTGACACCGGGGAGCTGTTTTTT. This codes for CASSLNPLFDTGELFF.

This clone was seen only once. This sequence joins TRBV19 and TRBJ2-4, with 16 bases matching TRBD2. CDR3 length: 13 residues. The V segment lost 3 bases and the J segment 13 bases; nucleotides outside the gene matches: 0. Germline V gene lookup returns CDR1 LNHDA and CDR2 SQIVND (reference sequence). The CDR3 is CASSMGLAGGQYF. For the CDR3, the DNA is TGTGCCAGTAGTATGGGACTAGCGGGAGGGCAGTACTTC.

The rearrangement links TRBV11-2 to TRBJ2-1; 11 nucleotides line up with TRBD2. J gave up 4 bases and V 8 bases, and 13 bases lay outside the gene matches. The V gene's germline CDR1 is SGHAT and CDR2 FQNNGV. The CDR3 runs 17 residues. The CDR3 is CASGRLAGSATYNEQFF. The CDR3 DNA sequence: TGTGCCAGCGGAAGACTAGCGGGATCGGCTACATACAATGAGCAGTTCTTC.

The chain recombines TRBV5-1 with TRBJ1-5, with 7 nucleotides matching TRBD1. V gave up 1 base and J gave up 6 bases; unmatched junction bases: 4. The CDR3 sequence is 14 residues long. CDR1 SGHRS and CDR2 YFSETQ come from the germline V gene. The CDR3 reads CASSLLGGGQPQHF. As DNA, the CDR3 is TGCGCCAGCAGCTTGTTAGGGGGCGGTCAGCCCCAGCATTTT.

V is TRBV6-8 and J is TRBJ1-2, with no clear D. The CDR3 runs to 11 residues. The V end lost 2 bases, the J end lost 6 bases, and 4 bases lay between the germline ends. CDR1 is MNHGY and CDR2 is SAAAGT in the germline V gene. CDR3 in amino acids: CASSYEDGYTF. DNA for the CDR3: TGTGCCAGCAGTTACGAGGATGGCTACACCTTC.

This clone was seen more than once but under ten times. The chain couples TRBV28 to TRBJ2-7; D unresolved. Germline-derived CDR1 and CDR2 are MDHEN and SYDVKM. Trimming left V 5 bases short and J 4 bases short, with 12 bases between. CDR3 length: 13 amino acids. The CDR3 DNA reads as TGTGCCAGCAGTCCGCACATGACATACGAGCAGTACTTC. As protein: CASSPHMTYEQYF. Complete variable domain (other parts from reference TRBV28 and TRBJ2-7): DVKVTQSSRYLVKRTGEKVFLECVQDMDHENMFWYRQDPGLGLRLIYFSYDVKMKEKGDIPEGYSVSREKKERFSLILESASTNQTSMYLCASSPHMTYEQYFGPGTRLTVT.

The chain links TRBV19 to TRBJ2-2, with 10 nucleotides matching TRBD1. The V gene's germline CDR1 is LNHDA and CDR2 SQIVND (reference sequence). This CDR3 contains 14 residues. Trimming removed 6 bases from V and 3 bases from J; junction bases left unmatched: 1. The DNA of the CDR3 is TGTGCCAGTAGGACAGGGGGCGACACCGGGGAGCTGTTTTTT. This codes for CASRTGGDTGELFF.

This clone was recorded once. The chain uses TRBV30 and TRBJ1-5; D not certain. In germline, CDR1 is GTSNPN, CDR2 SVGIG (reference sequence). This CDR3 region has 14 residues. With 5 bases removed from V and 0 bases from J, the gap between germline ends came to 11 bases. CDR3 loop: CAWGSLNSNQPQHF. DNA for the CDR3: TGTGCCTGGGGGAGTTTAAATAGCAATCAGCCCCAGCATTTT.

This clone was detected only a few times. The chain uses TRBV9 and TRBJ2-3; the D gene is possibly TRBD1 (6 bases). This CDR3 is built from 14 residues. V was shortened by 6 bases and J by 0 bases, with 11 bases between the two germline ends. Germline CDR1 is SGDLS and CDR2 is YYNGEE. CDR3: CASKQGISTDTQYF. Written as DNA, the CDR3 is TGTGCCAGCAAACAGGGTATTAGCACAGATACGCAGTATTTT.

CDR3 region: CASSLASGDIQYF. The DNA for the CDR3 is TGCGCCAGCAGCTTGGCTAGCGGGGACATTCAGTACTTC. This chain uses TRBV5-1 with TRBJ2-4; 9 bases are a match to TRBD2. CDR1 is SGHRS, CDR2 YFSETQ, per germline. This CDR3 comprises 13 residues. Trimming took 0 bases from V and 8 from J; bases not matched to a gene: 0.

The V gene is TRBV30, the J gene TRBJ2-1; 15 bases line up with TRBD2. J lost 8 bases, V lost 1 base, and 9 bases had no gene match. This CDR3 region has 17 residues. The germline V gene has CDR1 GTSNPN and CDR2 SVGIG (reference sequence). The DNA of the CDR3 is TGTGCCTGGAGTGCCCGGACTAGCGGGAGGGGGAGAGATGAGCAGTTCTTC. Protein: CAWSARTSGRGRDEQFF.

J is TRBJ1-1 and V is TRBV6-5; TRBD1 matches 8 bases. J lost 11 bases, V lost 7 bases, and 15 bases had no gene match. The CDR3 has 14 residues. Germline values: CDR1 MNHEY, CDR2 SVGAGI. The CDR3 reads CASKPGTGGRGAFF. CDR3 in DNA: TGTGCCAGCAAGCCCGGGACAGGCGGCCGGGGGGCTTTCTTT.

V is TRBV29-1 and J is TRBJ2-2; TRBD2 is a possible D gene (5 bases). The CDR3 has 14 residues. CDR1 is SQVTM and CDR2 is ANQGSEA in the germline V gene. Trimming removed 6 bases at V and 0 bases at J, with 11 bases between. The CDR3 protein is CSVRLTANTGELFF. CDR3 coding DNA: TGCAGCGTCCGACTAACTGCGAACACCGGGGAGCTGTTTTTT.